Following are 14 T cell receptor beta chains from one sample sequenced in a study of radiotherapy plus CTLA-4 blockade in lung cancer. Here immunoSEQ multiplex PCR was the method, and the copy in TCRdb shows in-frame clones only, minus some. The table has about 83,000 clones, roughly 79% seen once. The sequencing here drew on peripheral blood, taken from a patient treated with radiotherapy plus ipilimumab. Receptor source: a human donor with non-small cell lung cancer who had a partial response to radiotherapy plus ipilimumab. Some clones in this sample may be carry-over from other donors' samples.

The CDR3 loop is CASKTTGTAIGNEQFF. The CDR3, as DNA: TGTGCCAGTAAAACAACCGGGACAGCCATCGGGAATGAGCAGTTCTTC. The V and J genes are TRBV19 and TRBJ2-1, with 7 bases matching TRBD1. V lost 7 bases to trimming and J lost 7 bases; unmatched junction nucleotides: 16. CDR1 and CDR2 from the germline V gene are LNHDA and SQIVND (reference sequence). CDR3 size: 16 residues.

The chain is built from TRBV6-6 and TRBJ2-1; TRBD1 matches at 7 bases. CDR1 is MNHNY and CDR2 is SVGAGI in the germline V gene (reference sequence). The junction had 5 bases not matched to a gene; V was cut back by 6 bases and J by 0 bases. This CDR3 has 15 residues. The CDR3 bases are TGTGCCAGCAGACGCGACAGGGACTCCTACAATGAGCAGTTCTTC. Translated, it gives CASRRDRDSYNEQFF.

This clone was recorded once. The chain couples TRBV5-4 to TRBJ2-7, with 8 bases lining up with TRBD1. CDR1 and CDR2 (germline): SGHNT, YYREEE (reference sequence). The CDR3 is made up of 15 amino acids. Losses at the gene ends were 2 bases for V and 3 bases for J; bases not matched to a gene: 7. The DNA for the CDR3 is TGTGCCAGCAGCTTCGACAGGGGATTCAACTACGAGCAGTACTTC. Translated, it gives CASSFDRGFNYEQYF.

The chain carries TRBV5-4 and TRBJ2-3, with 8 bases that match TRBD2. V lost 4 bases, J lost 2 bases, and 6 bases stayed unmatched. Germline lookup yields CDR1 SGHNT and CDR2 YYREEE (reference sequence). The CDR3 totals 15 residues. The CDR3 region is CASSKALAATDTQYF. DNA for the CDR3: TGTGCCAGCAGCAAAGCACTAGCGGCCACAGATACGCAGTATTTT.

This chain connects TRBV13 to TRBJ2-6; TRBD1 matches 9 bases. Germline-derived CDR1 and CDR2 are PRHDT and FYEKMQ (reference sequence). CDR3 length equals 18 residues. Losses at the gene ends were 3 bases for V and 4 bases for J; bases not matched to a gene: 10. This chain's CDR3 is CASSFNRGRGTGANVLTF. The CDR3 nucleotides are TGTGCCAGCAGCTTCAACAGGGGGCGCGGAACGGGGGCCAACGTCCTGACTTTC.

The chain employs TRBV5-1 and TRBJ2-7; no clear D gene. Germline lookup yields CDR1 SGHRS and CDR2 YFSETQ. The CDR3 runs 15 residues. V was clipped by 0 bases and J by 2 bases, with 12 bases between them. CDR3 coding DNA: TGCGCCAGCAGCTTGGCGACGGGTTTAGCCTACGAGCAGTACTTC. Amino acids: CASSLATGLAYEQYF. The full variable domain, with the rest looked up from reference TRBV5-1 and TRBJ2-7, is KAGVTQTPRYLIKTRGQQVTLSCSPISGHRSVSWYQQTPGQGLQFLFEYFSETQRNKGNFPGRFSGRQFSNSRSEMNVSTLELGDSALYLCASSLATGLAYEQYFGPGTRLTVT.

The chain joins TRBV9 to TRBJ2-5; tentatively, D is TRBD1 (5 bases). Germline values: CDR1 SGDLS, CDR2 YYNGEE. V dropped 2 bases and J dropped 2 bases, with 10 bases sitting between them. This CDR3 comprises 14 residues. In DNA form, the CDR3 reads TGTGCCAGCAGCGTGGGGCTGACGCAAGAGACCCAGTACTTC. This sequence encodes CASSVGLTQETQYF.

The rearrangement joins TRBV7-9 to TRBJ1-3; D uncertain. Germline V lookup: CDR1 SEHNR, CDR2 FQNEAQ (reference sequence). The CDR3 is 15 amino acids. The V end was cut by 5 bases, the J end by 0 bases, with 11 bases between. CDR3 bases: TGTGCCAGCAGCGTGCTCCGGGGCTCTGGAAACACCATATATTTT. Its protein is CASSVLRGSGNTIYF. Combining the CDR3 with reference TRBV7-9 and TRBJ1-3 gives the whole variable domain DTGVSQNPRHKITKRGQNVTFRCDPISEHNRLYWYRQTLGQGPEFLTYFQNEAQLEKSRLLSDRFSAERPKGSFSTLEIQRTEQGDSAMYLCASSVLRGSGNTIYFGEGSWLTVV.

This chain connects TRBV5-1 to TRBJ1-1; 12 nucleotides agree with TRBD1. This CDR3 is 15 amino acids long. Losses at the gene ends were 4 bases for V and 1 base for J; bases not matched to a gene: 2. The V gene's germline CDR1 is SGHRS and CDR2 YFSETQ. CDR3 in DNA: TGCGCCAGCAGCGGGACAGGGGGCAAGAACACTGAAGCTTTCTTT. Translating it yields CASSGTGGKNTEAFF. Combining the CDR3 with reference TRBV5-1 and TRBJ1-1 gives the whole variable domain KAGVTQTPRYLIKTRGQQVTLSCSPISGHRSVSWYQQTPGQGLQFLFEYFSETQRNKGNFPGRFSGRQFSNSRSEMNVSTLELGDSALYLCASSGTGGKNTEAFFGQGTRLTVV.

The CDR3 bases are TGCGCCAGCAGCCAGGGACAGCTCTCTGGAAACACCATATATTTT. As protein: CASSQGQLSGNTIYF. The genes are TRBV5-1 and TRBJ1-3; 7 bases align to TRBD1. The CDR3 spans 15 residues. Germline V CDR1 and CDR2: SGHRS, YFSETQ. V was pared by 4 bases and J by 0 bases, with 4 bases of the junction left unmatched.

V gene TRBV19 combines with J gene TRBJ1-5, with D possibly being TRBD1 (6 bases). The CDR3 totals 17 residues. Between the trimmed V and J ends, which lost 6 bases and 2 bases, there was a span of 20 bases. Germline CDR1 LNHDA, CDR2 SQIVND (reference sequence). The CDR3 DNA follows: TGTGCCAGTAGGACGATTCCAGGGGCGAGGGGCAATCAGCCCCAGCATTTT. Encoded protein: CASRTIPGARGNQPQHF.

Here the CDR3 DNA reads TGTGCCAGCAGCCCCGGTTGGACAGGGTACAATGAGCAGTTCTTC. It is translated as CASSPGWTGYNEQFF. V gene TRBV9 combines with J gene TRBJ2-1; 8 bases are shared with TRBD1. V was pared by 4 bases and J by 4 bases, with 7 bases of the junction left unmatched. This CDR3 comprises 15 residues. CDR1 is SGDLS and CDR2 is YYNGEE in the germline V gene.

This clone has just a few counts. The chain recombines TRBV4-1 with TRBJ2-3; TRBD2 matches 10 bases. The CDR3 length is 16 residues. With V trimmed by 6 bases and J by 1 base, 7 bases remained unmatched. Germline V gene lookup returns CDR1 MGHRA and CDR2 YSYEKL. CDR3 sequence: CASSRTSGTRTDTQYF. CDR3 in DNA: TGCGCCAGCAGTCGGACTAGCGGAACCCGCACAGATACGCAGTATTTT.

This rearrangement joins TRBV19 to TRBJ2-1, with 11 bases identical to TRBD2. This CDR3 is built from 16 residues. J gave up 4 bases and V 6 bases, and 8 bases lay outside the gene matches. In germline, CDR1 is LNHDA, CDR2 SQIVND (reference sequence). The CDR3 loop reads CASSLLAGEIYNEQFF. The CDR3 DNA is TGTGCCAGTAGCTTACTAGCGGGGGAGATTTACAATGAGCAGTTCTTC.